This TCR beta chain stems from a study of T cells in Graves' hyperthyroidism and ophthalmopathy. Amplification of TCR beta CDR3 regions used RNA as the template. With the HTBI primer set, the TCR CDR3 went through a first round of RT-PCR. TCRdb called the multiplex PCR reads again in MiXCR, with one record for every CDR3 protein. The repertoire holds about 420,000 distinct CDR3 sequences, with roughly 13% as singletons. This CDR3 spans 14 amino acids. Germline lookup yields CDR1 SGHTA and CDR2 FQGNSA. Between the trimmed V and J ends, which lost 2 bases and 3 bases, there was a span of 11 bases. This clonotype was detected many times.

The specimen sequenced was blood. The chain uses TRBV7-2 and TRBJ2-7; the D call may be TRBD1 or TRBD2 (6 bases each). The receptor comes from a woman under 30 with Graves' hyperthyroidism. Here the CDR3 reads CASSLSRGRYEQYF. The CDR3 DNA reads as TGTGCCAGCAGCTTATCCCGGGGGCGCTACGAGCAGTACTTC.